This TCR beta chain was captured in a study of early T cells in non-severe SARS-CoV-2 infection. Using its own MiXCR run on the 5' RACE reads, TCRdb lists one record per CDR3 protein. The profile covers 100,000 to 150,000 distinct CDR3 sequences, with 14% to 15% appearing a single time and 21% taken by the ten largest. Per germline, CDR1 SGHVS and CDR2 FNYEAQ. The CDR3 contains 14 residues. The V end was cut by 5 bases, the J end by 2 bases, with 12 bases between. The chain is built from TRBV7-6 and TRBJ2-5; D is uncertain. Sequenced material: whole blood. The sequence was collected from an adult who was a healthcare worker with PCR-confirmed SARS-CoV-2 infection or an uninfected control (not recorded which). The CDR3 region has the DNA TGTGCCAGCAGCGTAAGGGTTCTACAAGAGACCCAGTACTTC. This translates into CASSVRVLQETQYF.